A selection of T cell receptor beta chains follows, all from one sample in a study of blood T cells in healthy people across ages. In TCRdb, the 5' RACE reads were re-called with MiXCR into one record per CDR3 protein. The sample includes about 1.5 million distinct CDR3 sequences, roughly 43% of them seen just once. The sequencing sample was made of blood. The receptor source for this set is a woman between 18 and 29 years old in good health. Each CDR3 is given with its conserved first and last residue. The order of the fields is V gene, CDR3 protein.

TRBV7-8	CASSPARLAGVTDTQYF
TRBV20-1	CSARDPDPGYEQYF
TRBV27	CASSLPGSEAFF
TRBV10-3	CAISDTVRGRETQYF
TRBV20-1	CSARGTGTGSRISYNEQFF
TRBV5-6	CASSLWAVPNEQYF
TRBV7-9	CATEGPYTEAFF
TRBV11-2	CASSLGLLINEQFF
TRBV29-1	CSVGEVGYYEQYF
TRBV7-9	CAVGGREDSYNEQFF
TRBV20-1	CSARDRRGNNEQYF
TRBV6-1	CASSISGTSGRPNTQYF
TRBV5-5	CASSNILAGDSDTQYF
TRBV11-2	CASSSEGFGNQPQHF
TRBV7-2	CASGTSAPPEQFF
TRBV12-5	CASGQGQGNYNEQYF